The rows below give T cell receptor beta chains drawn from one sample of a study of cytomegalovirus exposure and HLA in healthy donors. The data were produced by immunoSEQ multiplex PCR, yet TCRdb's version contains in-frame clones alone and is incomplete. The data contain about 120,000 clones, 75% to 90% of them singletons. The sample comprised PBMCs. These receptors were taken from a woman aged 18-29 years in good health and CMV-seronegative. Each CDR3 is given without its conserved first and last residue. Fields, in order: V gene, CDR3 protein.

V: TRBV28; CDR3: ASINPGQGEVNTEAF
V: TRBV2; CDR3: ASSGEPHNEQF
V: TRBV2; CDR3: ARLKSGGYNEQF
V: TRBV18; CDR3: ASSPPSSNEQF
V: TRBV7-2; CDR3: ASGSTDTQY
V: TRBV7-9; CDR3: ASRPNLGTAQETQY
V: TRBV7-2; CDR3: ASSPPGGASEYEQY
V: TRBV19; CDR3: ASSIRLEQPQH
V: TRBV6-5; CDR3: ASGYLRADTYEQY
V: TRBV6-1; CDR3: ASSEISGVNQPQH
V: TRBV5-1; CDR3: ASSLPGQGAKAF
V: TRBV27; CDR3: ASRASGERYGYT
V: TRBV9; CDR3: ASSVDQYSNQPQH
V: TRBV5-6; CDR3: ASRQRHGGANVLT
V: TRBV5-6; CDR3: ASSFGGGSTDTQY
V: TRBV27; CDR3: ASSFYSGANVLT
V: TRBV11-3; CDR3: ASSPRLADTGELF
V: TRBV15; CDR3: ATSRGASWELF
V: TRBV7-2; CDR3: ASSLYPGFNQPQH
V: TRBV1; CDR3: TSSQDLGQQANTGELF
V: TRBV19; CDR3: ASSNSMGAGGHNEQF
V: TRBV18; CDR3: ASSPADTDTQY
V: TRBV14; CDR3: ASSLNRNSNEKLF
V: TRBV28; CDR3: ASSFGDFAYGYT
V: TRBV6-1; CDR3: ASREYPGQETQY
V: TRBV6-6; CDR3: ASAMNPGQDNEQF
V: TRBV28; CDR3: ASSSTADREDGYT
V: TRBV4-3; CDR3: ASSSTSGYNEQF
V: TRBV9; CDR3: ASSETTGGMNTEAF
V: TRBV10-1; CDR3: ASSEDRDTQGYT
V: TRBV7-2; CDR3: ASSLVGRTGNEQF
V: TRBV7-9; CDR3: ASSPGQGGMNTEAF
V: TRBV28; CDR3: ASSFPYGTAVIGLARNEQF
V: TRBV5-1; CDR3: ASSYGQGDEKLF
V: TRBV9; CDR3: ASSRTTENYGYT
V: TRBV6-1; CDR3: ASSETGAGGVEAF
V: TRBV6-1; CDR3: ASSEASTGGTDTQY
V: TRBV2; CDR3: ASWGSTMNTGELF
V: TRBV18; CDR3: ASSPDLNTEAF
V: TRBV27; CDR3: ASSEGGNLGTLRLNEQF
V: TRBV5-6; CDR3: ASSFAVAATFNEKLF
V: TRBV2; CDR3: ASSLVAGGNSEQY
V: TRBV27; CDR3: ASSLSQGTTIY
V: TRBV28; CDR3: ASSHRLFSLAKNIQY
V: TRBV7-6; CDR3: ASSPNTGELF
V: TRBV10-1; CDR3: ASSEGRSSGTDTQY
V: TRBV6-1; CDR3: ASSSGGSGANVLT
V: TRBV14; CDR3: ASSRRQGWTDTQY
V: TRBV2; CDR3: ASSGEFAGGPGNEQF
V: TRBV30; CDR3: AWSVRGRNYGYT
V: TRBV18; CDR3: ASSPGPYQGADNSPLH
V: TRBV30; CDR3: ARTVGSQDTEAF
V: TRBV21-1; CDR3: ASSTYGDTGTGLEENGYT
V: TRBV11-2; CDR3: ASSQSGFNTEAF
V: TRBV5-6; CDR3: ASSSQGLGETQY
V: TRBV6-5; CDR3: ASAGVGELF
V: TRBV28; CDR3: ASSPRRGGTFDNEQF
V: TRBV19; CDR3: ASSPSGGQGAAR
V: TRBV9; CDR3: ASARDGGGALDTIY
V: TRBV13; CDR3: ASSLWGHGNQPQH